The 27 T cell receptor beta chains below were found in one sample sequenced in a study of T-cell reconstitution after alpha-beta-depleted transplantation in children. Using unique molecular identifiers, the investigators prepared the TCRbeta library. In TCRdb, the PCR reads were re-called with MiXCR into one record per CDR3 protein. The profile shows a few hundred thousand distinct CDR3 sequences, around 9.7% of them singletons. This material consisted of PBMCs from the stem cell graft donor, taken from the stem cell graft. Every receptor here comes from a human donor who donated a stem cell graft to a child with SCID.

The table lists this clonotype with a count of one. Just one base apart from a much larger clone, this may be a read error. CDR3 coding DNA: TGTGCCAGCAGCCCCACGGGAAGCTACAGAGATACGCAGTATTTT. Its translation: CASSPTGSYRDTQYF. This chain links TRBV5-5 with TRBJ2-3; D possibly corresponds to TRBD2 (5 bases). The germline V and J ends were trimmed by 4 bases and 5 bases, with 17 bases remaining between them. The CDR3 is 15 residues long. From germline, CDR1 is SGHKS and CDR2 YYEKEE (reference sequence).

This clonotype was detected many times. The DNA of the CDR3 is TGCGCCAGCAGCCAAGATCAGAGGGAGTCGACTTACAATGAGCAGTTCTTC. It specifies CASSQDQRESTYNEQFF. The rearrangement links TRBV4-1 to TRBJ2-1; TRBD2 is a possible D gene (5 bases). CDR3 length equals 17 residues. Germline V CDR1 and CDR2: MGHRA, YSYEKL. Trimming cost V 0 bases and J 4 bases, with 16 bases left between them.

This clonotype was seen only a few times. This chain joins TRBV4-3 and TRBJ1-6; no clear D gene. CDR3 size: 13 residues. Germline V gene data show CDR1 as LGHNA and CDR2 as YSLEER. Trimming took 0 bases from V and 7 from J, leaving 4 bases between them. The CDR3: CASSQDPNSPLHF. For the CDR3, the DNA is TGCGCCAGCAGCCAAGATCCGAATTCACCCCTCCACTTT.

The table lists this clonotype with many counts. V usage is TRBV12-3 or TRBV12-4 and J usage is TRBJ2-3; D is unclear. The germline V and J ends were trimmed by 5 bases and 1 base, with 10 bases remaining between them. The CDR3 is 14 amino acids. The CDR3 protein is CASSPRRGTDTQYF. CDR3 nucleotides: TGTGCCAGCAGTCCTCGACGCGGCACAGATACGCAGTATTTT.

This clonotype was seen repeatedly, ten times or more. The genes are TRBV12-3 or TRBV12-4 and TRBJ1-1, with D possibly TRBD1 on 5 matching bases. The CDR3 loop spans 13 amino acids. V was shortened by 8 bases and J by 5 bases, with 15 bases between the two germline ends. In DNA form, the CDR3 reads TGTGCCAGCTACTGGGGGGTGGGGACTGAAGCTTTCTTT. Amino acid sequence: CASYWGVGTEAFF.

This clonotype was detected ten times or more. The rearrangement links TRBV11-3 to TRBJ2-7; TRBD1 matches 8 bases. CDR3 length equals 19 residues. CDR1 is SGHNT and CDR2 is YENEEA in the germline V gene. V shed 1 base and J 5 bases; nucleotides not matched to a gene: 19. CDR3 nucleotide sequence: TGTGCCAGCAGCTTAGTAATCCTCGCGGGGACAGGTAGTGTGCACGAGCAGTACTTC. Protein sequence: CASSLVILAGTGSVHEQYF.

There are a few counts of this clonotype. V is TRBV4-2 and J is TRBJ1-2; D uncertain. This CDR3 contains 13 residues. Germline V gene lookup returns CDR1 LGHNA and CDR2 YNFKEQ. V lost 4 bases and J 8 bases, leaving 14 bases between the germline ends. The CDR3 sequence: CASSPGLVGGYTF. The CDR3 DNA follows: TGTGCCAGCAGCCCCGGCCTGGTCGGCGGCTACACCTTC.

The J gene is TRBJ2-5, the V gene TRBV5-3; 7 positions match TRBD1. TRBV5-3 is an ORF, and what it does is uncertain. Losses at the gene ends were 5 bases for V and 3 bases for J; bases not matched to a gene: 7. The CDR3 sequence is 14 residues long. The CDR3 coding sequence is TGTGCCAGAAGTTACGGGACAGCAAAAGAGACCCAGTACTTC. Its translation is CARSYGTAKETQYF.

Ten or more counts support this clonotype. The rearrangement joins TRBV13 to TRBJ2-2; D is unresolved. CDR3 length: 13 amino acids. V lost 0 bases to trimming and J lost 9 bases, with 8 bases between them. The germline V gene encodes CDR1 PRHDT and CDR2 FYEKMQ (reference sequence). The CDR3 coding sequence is TGTGCCAGCAGCTTAGGGGCGACAAGGGAGCTGTTTTTT. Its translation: CASSLGATRELFF.

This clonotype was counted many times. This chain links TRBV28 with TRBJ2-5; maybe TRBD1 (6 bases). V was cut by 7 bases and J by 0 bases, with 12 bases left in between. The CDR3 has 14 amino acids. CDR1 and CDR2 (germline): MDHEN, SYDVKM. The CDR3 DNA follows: TGTGCCAGCACCCAGTGGGGGCACCAAGAGACCCAGTACTTC. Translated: CASTQWGHQETQYF.

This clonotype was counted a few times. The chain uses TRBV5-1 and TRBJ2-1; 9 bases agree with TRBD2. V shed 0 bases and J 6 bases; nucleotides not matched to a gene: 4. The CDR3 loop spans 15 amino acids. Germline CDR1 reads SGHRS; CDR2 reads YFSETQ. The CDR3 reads CASSLVAGGRNEQFF. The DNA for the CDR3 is TGCGCCAGCAGCTTGGTCGCGGGGGGGCGCAATGAGCAGTTCTTC.

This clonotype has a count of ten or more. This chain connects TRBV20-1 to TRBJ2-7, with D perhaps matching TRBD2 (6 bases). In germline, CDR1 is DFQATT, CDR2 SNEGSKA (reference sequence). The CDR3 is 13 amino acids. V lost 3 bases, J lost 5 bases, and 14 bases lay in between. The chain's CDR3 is CSASRGGSHEQYF. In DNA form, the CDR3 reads TGCAGTGCTAGTCGTGGGGGGTCCCACGAGCAGTACTTC.

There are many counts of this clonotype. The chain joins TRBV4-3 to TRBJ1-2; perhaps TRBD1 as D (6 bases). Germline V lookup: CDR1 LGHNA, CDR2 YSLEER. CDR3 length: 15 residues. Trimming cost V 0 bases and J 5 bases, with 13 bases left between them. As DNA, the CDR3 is TGCGCCAGCAGCCAAGATAGGGACACCAAGTATGGCTACACCTTC. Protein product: CASSQDRDTKYGYTF.

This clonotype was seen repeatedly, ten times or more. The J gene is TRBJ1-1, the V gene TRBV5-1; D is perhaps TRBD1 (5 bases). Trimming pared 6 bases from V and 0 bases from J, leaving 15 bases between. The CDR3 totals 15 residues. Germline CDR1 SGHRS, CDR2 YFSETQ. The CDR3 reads CASNPTGPLNTEAFF. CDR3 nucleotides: TGCGCCAGCAACCCAACGGGACCGTTGAACACTGAAGCTTTCTTT.

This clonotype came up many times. The CDR3 here is CASIRGAGDLDTQYF. The CDR3, as DNA: TGTGCCAGCATCCGTGGGGCGGGGGATTTGGATACGCAGTATTTT. This sequence joins TRBV2 and TRBJ2-3, with 7 bases that match TRBD2. V lost 7 bases to trimming and J lost 6 bases; unmatched junction nucleotides: 13. CDR1 and CDR2 (germline): SNHLY, FYNNEI. The CDR3 is made up of 15 amino acids. Combining the CDR3 with reference TRBV2 and TRBJ2-3 gives the whole variable domain EPEVTQTPSHQVTQMGQEVILRCVPISNHLYFYWYRQILGQKVEFLVSFYNNEISEKSEIFDDQFSVERPDGSNFTLKIRSTKLEDSAMYFCASIRGAGDLDTQYFGPGTRLTVL.

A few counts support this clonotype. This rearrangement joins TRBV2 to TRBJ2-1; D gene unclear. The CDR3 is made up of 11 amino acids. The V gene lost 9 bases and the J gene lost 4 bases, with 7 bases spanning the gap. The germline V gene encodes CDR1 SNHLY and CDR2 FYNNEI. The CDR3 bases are TGTGCCAGTAACCTTTACAATGAGCAGTTCTTC. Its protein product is CASNLYNEQFF.

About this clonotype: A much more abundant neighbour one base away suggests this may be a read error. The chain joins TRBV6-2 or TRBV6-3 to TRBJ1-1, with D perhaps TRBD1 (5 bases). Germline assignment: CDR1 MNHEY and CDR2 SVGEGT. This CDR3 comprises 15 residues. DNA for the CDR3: TGTACCAGCAGTTACCCGGGCCAGGGAAACACTGAAGCTTTCTTT. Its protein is CTSSYPGQGNTEAFF.

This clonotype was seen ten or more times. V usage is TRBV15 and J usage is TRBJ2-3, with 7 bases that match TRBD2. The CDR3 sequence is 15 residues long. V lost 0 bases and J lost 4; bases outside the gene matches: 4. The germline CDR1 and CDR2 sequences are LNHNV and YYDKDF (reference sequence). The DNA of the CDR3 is TGTGCCACCAGCAGAGATCGCCGGGGGGCAGATACGCAGTATTTT. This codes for CATSRDRRGADTQYF.

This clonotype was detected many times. This CDR3 is CASALQGRNNSPLHF. In DNA, the CDR3 is TGCGCCAGCGCCCTCCAGGGCAGAAATAATTCACCCCTCCACTTT. The genes are TRBV5-1 and TRBJ1-6; D is perhaps TRBD1 (5 bases). The V end was cut by 7 bases, the J end by 5 bases, with 16 bases between. The CDR3 totals 15 residues. Germline assignment: CDR1 SGHRS and CDR2 YFSETQ. The full variable domain, completed using reference TRBV5-1 and TRBJ1-6, is KAGVTQTPRYLIKTRGQQVTLSCSPISGHRSVSWYQQTPGQGLQFLFEYFSETQRNKGNFPGRFSGRQFSNSRSEMNVSTLELGDSALYLCASALQGRNNSPLHFGNGTRLTVT.

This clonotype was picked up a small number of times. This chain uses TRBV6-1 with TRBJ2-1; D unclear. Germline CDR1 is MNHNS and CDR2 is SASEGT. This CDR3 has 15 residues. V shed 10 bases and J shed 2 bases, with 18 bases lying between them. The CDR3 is CATLFTASPYNEQFF. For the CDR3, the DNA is TGTGCCACTTTATTTACAGCTTCGCCCTACAATGAGCAGTTCTTC.

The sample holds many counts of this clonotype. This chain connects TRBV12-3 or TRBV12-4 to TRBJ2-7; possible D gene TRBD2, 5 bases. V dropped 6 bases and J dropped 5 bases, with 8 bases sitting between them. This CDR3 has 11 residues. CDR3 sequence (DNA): TGTGCCAGCAGACGGACTGACGAGCAGTACTTC. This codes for CASRRTDEQYF.

The CDR3 loop is CASSPRDRGVGDGYTF. The CDR3 DNA follows: TGCGCCAGCAGCCCGCGAGACAGGGGGGTCGGAGATGGCTACACCTTC. The chain uses TRBV5-1 and TRBJ1-2; TRBD1 aligns across 9 bases. V dropped 4 bases and J dropped 6; count of bases not matched to a gene: 13. There are 16 residues in the CDR3. Germline V CDR1 and CDR2: SGHRS, YFSETQ.

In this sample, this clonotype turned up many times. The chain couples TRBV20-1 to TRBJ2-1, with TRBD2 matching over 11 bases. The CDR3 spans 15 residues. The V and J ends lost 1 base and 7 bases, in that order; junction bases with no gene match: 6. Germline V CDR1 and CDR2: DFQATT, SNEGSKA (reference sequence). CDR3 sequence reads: CSARGASGGRNEQFF. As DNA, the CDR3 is TGCAGTGCTAGAGGGGCTAGCGGGGGGAGGAATGAGCAGTTCTTC.

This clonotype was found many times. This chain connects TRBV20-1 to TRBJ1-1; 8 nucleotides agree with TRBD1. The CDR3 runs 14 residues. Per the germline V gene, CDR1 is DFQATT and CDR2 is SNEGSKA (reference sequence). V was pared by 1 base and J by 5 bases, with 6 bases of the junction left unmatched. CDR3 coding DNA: TGCAGTGCTAGAGTCGCGGACAGGGAAACTGAAGCTTTCTTT. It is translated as CSARVADRETEAFF.

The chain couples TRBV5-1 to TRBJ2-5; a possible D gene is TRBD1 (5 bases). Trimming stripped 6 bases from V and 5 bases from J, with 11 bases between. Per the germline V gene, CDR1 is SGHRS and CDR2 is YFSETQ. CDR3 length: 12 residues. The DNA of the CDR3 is TGCGCCAGCACAGACAGTCAGGAGACCCAGTACTTC. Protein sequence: CASTDSQETQYF. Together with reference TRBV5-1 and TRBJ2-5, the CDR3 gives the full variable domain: KAGVTQTPRYLIKTRGQQVTLSCSPISGHRSVSWYQQTPGQGLQFLFEYFSETQRNKGNFPGRFSGRQFSNSRSEMNVSTLELGDSALYLCASTDSQETQYFGPGTRLLVL.

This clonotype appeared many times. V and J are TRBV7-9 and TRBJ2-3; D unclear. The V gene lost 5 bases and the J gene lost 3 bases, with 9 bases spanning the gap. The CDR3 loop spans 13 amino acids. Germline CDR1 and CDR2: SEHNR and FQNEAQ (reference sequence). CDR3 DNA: TGTGCCAGCAGCCCCCAGGTAACAGATACGCAGTATTTT. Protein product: CASSPQVTDTQYF.

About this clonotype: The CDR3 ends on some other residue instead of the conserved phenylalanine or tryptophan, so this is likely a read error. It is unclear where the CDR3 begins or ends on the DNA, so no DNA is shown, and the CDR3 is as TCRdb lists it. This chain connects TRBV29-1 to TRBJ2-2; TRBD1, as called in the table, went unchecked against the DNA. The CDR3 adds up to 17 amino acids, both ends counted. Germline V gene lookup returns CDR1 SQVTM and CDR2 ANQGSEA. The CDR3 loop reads CSVEEDRSEANTGEPFL.